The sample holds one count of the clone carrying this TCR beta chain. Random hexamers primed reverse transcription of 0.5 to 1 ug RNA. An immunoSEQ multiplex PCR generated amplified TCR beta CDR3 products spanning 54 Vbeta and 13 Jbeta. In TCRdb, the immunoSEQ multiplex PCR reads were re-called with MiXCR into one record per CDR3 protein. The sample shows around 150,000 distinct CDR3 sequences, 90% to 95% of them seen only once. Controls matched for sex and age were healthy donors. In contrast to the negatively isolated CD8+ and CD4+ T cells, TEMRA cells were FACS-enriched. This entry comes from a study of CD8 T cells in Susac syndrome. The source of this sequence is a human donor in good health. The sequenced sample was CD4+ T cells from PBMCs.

CDR3 residues: CSVGGFNQPQHF. CDR3 nucleotides: TGCAGCGTTGGGGGGTTCAATCAGCCCCAGCATTTT. This rearrangement joins TRBV29-1 to TRBJ1-5; tentative D call: TRBD1 (5 bases). The germline gives CDR1 SQVTM, CDR2 ANQGSEA. Trimming stripped 4 bases from V and 3 bases from J, with 7 bases between. The CDR3 extends over 12 amino acids.